This T cell receptor beta chain was recovered during a study of T cells in Graves' hyperthyroidism and ophthalmopathy. Study overall: Peripheral blood collection took place at initial diagnosis, before any treatment. Study findings and constraints: A model using 13 V-J features told ophthalmopathy apart from stable hyperthyroidism. The majority of expanded thyroid clonotypes above 0.001 also appeared in blood.

The PBMCs were taken from roughly 10 ml of fresh peripheral blood. The source material, RNA transcripts, was used to amplify TCR beta CDR3 regions. First-round RT-PCR targeting the TCR CDR3 was performed with the HTBI primer set. TCRdb processed the multiplex PCR reads anew with MiXCR; each CDR3 protein has one entry. The table lists 200,000 to 300,000 distinct CDR3 sequences, around 17% of them singletons. This CDR3 region has 13 residues. Trimming cost V 1 base and J 8 bases; bases outside gene matches: 2. The germline CDR1 and CDR2 sequences are LNHNV and YYDKDF (reference sequence). In this sample, this clonotype turned up many times. Its antigen is as yet unknown.

The origin of this receptor is a young woman with Graves' ophthalmopathy. Sequencing was performed on blood. V gene TRBV15 combines with J gene TRBJ2-1, with 7 bases matching TRBD2. In DNA, the CDR3 is TGTGCCACCAGCAGAGGACTAGCCTATGAGCAGTTCTTC. This translates into CATSRGLAYEQFF.